Each of the 10 T cell receptor beta chains below was sequenced from the same sample in a study of memory B cells and T cells in multiple sclerosis. Antigens of these TCRs are unknown. Data came from immunoSEQ multiplex PCR; TCRdb stores just in-frame clones and leaves some out. The table records under 50,000 clones, more than 65% of them present only once. Separate sequencing covered autoproliferating (CFSE-dim) and non-proliferating (CFSE-high) T cells from stimulus-free culture. Roughly 5.2x10^7 CFSE-labeled PBMCs were cultured 7 to 8 days unstimulated, then replicate wells were pooled. The specimen sequenced was PBMCs from blood kept in culture. The receptors were gathered from a human donor with multiple sclerosis.

V usage is TRBV7-9 and J usage is TRBJ1-2; D ambiguous. Germline CDR1 SEHNR, CDR2 FQNEAQ (reference sequence). This CDR3 has 13 amino acids. V was trimmed by 1 base and J by 4 bases, leaving 7 bases between them. The DNA for the CDR3 is TGTGCCAGCAGCTTAGGGACTCGCTATGGCTACACCTTC. Its protein product is CASSLGTRYGYTF.

Turning to this clone: A junction boundary mismatches the germline segment, possibly from a read error. The chain uses TRBV18 and TRBJ2-7; D not resolved. The length of the CDR3 is 13 residues. The germline V gene encodes CDR1 KGHSH and CDR2 LQKENI. CDR3 region: CASSSPSGDEQYF. The CDR3 DNA sequence: TGTGCCAGCTCATCACCCTCAGGCGACGAGCAGTACTTC. The full variable domain, with the rest looked up from reference TRBV18 and TRBJ2-7, is NAGVMQNPRHLVRRRGQEARLRCSPMKGHSHVYWYRQLPEEGLKFMVYLQKENIIDESGMPKERFSAEFPKEGPSILRIQQVVRGDSAAYFCASSSPSGDEQYFGPGTRLTVT.

V gene TRBV11-2 combines with J gene TRBJ1-6; D is undetermined. V lost 5 bases and J 6 bases, leaving 14 bases between the germline ends. The CDR3 extends over 15 amino acids. Germline values: CDR1 SGHAT, CDR2 FQNNGV. The DNA of the CDR3 is TGTGCCAGCAGCCGCAGAGGTCCAAGTAATTCACCCCTCCACTTT. It codes for CASSRRGPSNSPLHF.

The genes are TRBV6-5 and TRBJ2-6; no definite D call. CDR1 MNHEY and CDR2 SVGAGI come from the germline V gene. The CDR3 totals 15 residues. The ends were cut back, 2 bases at V and 4 bases at J, with 9 bases in the middle. The CDR3 spells CASSYQEVGANVLTF. DNA of the CDR3: TGTGCCAGCAGTTACCAAGAGGTGGGGGCCAACGTCCTGACTTTC.

The V and J genes are TRBV7-2 and TRBJ1-2; a possible D gene is TRBD1 (5 bases). The CDR3 runs 14 residues. Germline assignment: CDR1 SGHTA and CDR2 FQGNSA. V was shortened by 4 bases and J by 6 bases, with 15 bases between the two germline ends. DNA for the CDR3: TGTGCCAGCAGCTCTACATCAGGGAGGAATGGCTACACCTTC. Its protein product is CASSSTSGRNGYTF.

The CDR3 DNA reads as TGTGCCAGCAGTTACGGGGCCGTGGAGGAGCCCCAGCATTTT. Amino acids: CASSYGAVEEPQHF. The chain combines TRBV6-6 with TRBJ1-5; possibly TRBD1 for D (5 bases). Trimming removed 2 bases at V and 8 bases at J, with 13 bases between. The CDR3 loop spans 14 amino acids. Germline values: CDR1 MNHNY, CDR2 SVGAGI (reference sequence).

A word on this clone: Relative to the germline gene, one junction end is altered; a read error may explain this. The V gene is TRBV5-1, the J gene TRBJ2-1; 8 bases align to TRBD2. CDR3 length: 15 amino acids. Germline assignment: CDR1 SGHRS and CDR2 YFSETQ. The CDR3 DNA is TGCGCCAGCAGCTCCGGACTAGCCTCCTTCAATGAGCAGTTCTTC. Translation: CASSSGLASFNEQFF.

This chain connects TRBV21-1 to TRBJ1-2; the table's D gene call, TRBD1, was not cross checked with the DNA. TRBV21-1 is recorded as a pseudogene. The CDR3 consists of 14 residues. The CDR3: CASSPRDSNYGYTF. CDR3 nucleotides: TGTGCCAGCAGCCCCCGGGACAGTAACTATGGCTACACCTTC.

This clone was seen a handful of times. The CDR3 nucleotides read TGTGCCAGCACCTACTCATGGGACTATGGCTACACCTTC. This gives the protein CASTYSWDYGYTF. The chain uses TRBV5-8 and TRBJ1-2; D call uncertain. The V end lost 6 bases, the J end lost 3 bases, and 12 bases lay between the germline ends. There are 13 residues in the CDR3. From germline, CDR1 is SGHTS and CDR2 YDEGEE.

The chain employs TRBV18 and TRBJ2-2; 10 bases match TRBD1. The germline V gene has CDR1 KGHSH and CDR2 LQKENI. The CDR3 is 16 amino acids. J was trimmed by 4 bases and V by 3 bases; bases with no gene match: 5. CDR3: CASSPWTGGRTGELFF. The DNA for the CDR3 is TGTGCCAGCTCACCGTGGACAGGGGGGCGCACCGGGGAGCTGTTTTTT.